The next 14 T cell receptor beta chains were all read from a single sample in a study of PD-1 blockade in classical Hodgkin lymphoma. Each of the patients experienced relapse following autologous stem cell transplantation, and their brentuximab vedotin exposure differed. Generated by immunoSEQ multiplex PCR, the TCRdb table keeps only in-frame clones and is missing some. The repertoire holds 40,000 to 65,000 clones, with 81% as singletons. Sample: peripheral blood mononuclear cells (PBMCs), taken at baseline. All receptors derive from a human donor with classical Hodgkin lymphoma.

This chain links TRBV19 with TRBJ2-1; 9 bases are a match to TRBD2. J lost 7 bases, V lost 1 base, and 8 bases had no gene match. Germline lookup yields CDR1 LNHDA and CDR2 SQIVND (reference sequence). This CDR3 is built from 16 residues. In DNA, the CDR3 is TGTGCCAGTAGTATAGTCCCTAGCGGGATCTCAAATGAGCAGTTCTTC. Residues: CASSIVPSGISNEQFF.

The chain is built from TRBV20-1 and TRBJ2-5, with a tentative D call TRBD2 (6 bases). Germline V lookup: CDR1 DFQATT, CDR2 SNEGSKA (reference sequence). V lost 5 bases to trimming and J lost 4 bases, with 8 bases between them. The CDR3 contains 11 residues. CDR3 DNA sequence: TGCAGTGCTTTGGGGGGAGAGACCCAGTACTTC. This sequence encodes CSALGGETQYF.

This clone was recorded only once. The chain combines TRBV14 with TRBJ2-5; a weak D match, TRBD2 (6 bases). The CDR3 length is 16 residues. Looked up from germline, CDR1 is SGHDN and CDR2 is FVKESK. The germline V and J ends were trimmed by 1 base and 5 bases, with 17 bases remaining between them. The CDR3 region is CASSQAFGGKLETQYF. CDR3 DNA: TGTGCCAGCAGCCAAGCTTTTGGGGGGAAATTGGAGACCCAGTACTTC. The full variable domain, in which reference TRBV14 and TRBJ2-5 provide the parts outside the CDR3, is EAGVTQFPSHSVIEKGQTVTLRCDPISGHDNLYWYRRVMGKEIKFLLHFVKESKQDESGMPNNRFLAERTGGTYSTLKVQPAELEDSGVYFCASSQAFGGKLETQYFGPGTRLLVL.

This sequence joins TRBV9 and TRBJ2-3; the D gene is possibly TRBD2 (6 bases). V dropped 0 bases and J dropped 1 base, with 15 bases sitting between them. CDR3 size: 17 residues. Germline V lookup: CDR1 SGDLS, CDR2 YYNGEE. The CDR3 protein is CASSVAPPGGGTDTQYF. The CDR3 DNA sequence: TGTGCCAGCAGCGTAGCCCCGCCGGGCGGGGGCACAGATACGCAGTATTTT. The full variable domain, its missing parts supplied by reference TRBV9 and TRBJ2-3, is DSGVTQTPKHLITATGQRVTLRCSPRSGDLSVYWYQQSLDQGLQFLIQYYNGEERAKGNILERFSAQQFPDLHSELNLSSLELGDSALYFCASSVAPPGGGTDTQYFGPGTRLTVL.

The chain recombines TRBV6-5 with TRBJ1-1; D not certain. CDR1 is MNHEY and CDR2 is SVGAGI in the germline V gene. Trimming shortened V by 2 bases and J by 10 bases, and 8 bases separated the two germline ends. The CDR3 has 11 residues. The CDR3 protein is CASSYKGVAFF. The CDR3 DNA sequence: TGTGCCAGCAGTTACAAGGGAGTAGCTTTCTTT.

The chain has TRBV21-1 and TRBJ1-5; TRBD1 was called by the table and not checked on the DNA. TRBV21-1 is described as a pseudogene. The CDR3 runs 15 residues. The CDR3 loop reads CASSPIRTGPRTQHF. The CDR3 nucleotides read TGTGCCAGCAGCCCCATCCGGACAGGCCCACGGACCCAGCATTTT.

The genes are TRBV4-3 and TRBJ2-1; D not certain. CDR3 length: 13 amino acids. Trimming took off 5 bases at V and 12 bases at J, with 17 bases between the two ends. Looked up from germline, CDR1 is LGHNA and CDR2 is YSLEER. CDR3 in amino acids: CASSYIAETAQFF. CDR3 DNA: TGCGCCAGCAGCTACATTGCCGAAACCGCGCAGTTCTTC.

CDR3 nucleotides: TGCAGCGTTGGCACCGGGACACTGAACACTGAAGCTTTCTTT. Translating gives CSVGTGTLNTEAFF. The chain uses TRBV29-1 and TRBJ1-1; the D gene is possibly TRBD1 (6 bases). This CDR3 contains 14 residues. The germline V and J ends were trimmed by 4 bases and 0 bases, with 12 bases remaining between them. Germline V gives CDR1 SQVTM, CDR2 ANQGSEA.

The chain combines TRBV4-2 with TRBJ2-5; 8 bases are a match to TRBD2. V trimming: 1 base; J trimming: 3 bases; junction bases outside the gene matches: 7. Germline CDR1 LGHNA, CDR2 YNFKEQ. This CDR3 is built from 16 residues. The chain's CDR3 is CASSQGPGLGEETQYF. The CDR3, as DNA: TGTGCCAGCAGCCAAGGGCCGGGACTAGGGGAAGAGACCCAGTACTTC.

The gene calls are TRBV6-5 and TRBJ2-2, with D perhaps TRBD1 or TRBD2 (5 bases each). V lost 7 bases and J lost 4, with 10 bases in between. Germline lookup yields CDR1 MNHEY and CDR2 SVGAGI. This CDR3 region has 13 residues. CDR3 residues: CASKRDLTGELFF. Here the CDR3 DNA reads TGTGCCAGCAAAAGGGACCTCACCGGGGAGCTGTTTTTT.

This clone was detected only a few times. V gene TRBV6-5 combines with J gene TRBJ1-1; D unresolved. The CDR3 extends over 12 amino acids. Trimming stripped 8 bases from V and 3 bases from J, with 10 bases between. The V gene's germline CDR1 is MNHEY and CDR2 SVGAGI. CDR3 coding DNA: TGTGCCAGCTTTCAGACATACACTGAAGCTTTCTTT. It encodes CASFQTYTEAFF.

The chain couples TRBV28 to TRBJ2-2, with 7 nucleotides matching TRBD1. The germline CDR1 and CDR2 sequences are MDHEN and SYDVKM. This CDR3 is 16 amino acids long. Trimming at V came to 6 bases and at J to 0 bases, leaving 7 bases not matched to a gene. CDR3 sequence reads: CASRSRGQPNTGELFF. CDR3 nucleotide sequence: TGTGCCAGCAGATCTAGGGGGCAACCGAACACCGGGGAGCTGTTTTTT.

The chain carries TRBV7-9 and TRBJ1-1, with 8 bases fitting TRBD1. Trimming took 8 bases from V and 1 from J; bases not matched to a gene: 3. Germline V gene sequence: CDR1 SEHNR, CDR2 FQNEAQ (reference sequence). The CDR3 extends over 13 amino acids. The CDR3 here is CASEGQGNTEAFF. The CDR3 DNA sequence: TGTGCCAGCGAAGGACAGGGGAACACTGAAGCTTTCTTT.

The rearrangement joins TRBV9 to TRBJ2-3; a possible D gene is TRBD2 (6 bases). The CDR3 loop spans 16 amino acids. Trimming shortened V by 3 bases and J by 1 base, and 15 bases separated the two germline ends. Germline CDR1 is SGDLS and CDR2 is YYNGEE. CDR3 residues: CASSARLVGRTDTQYF. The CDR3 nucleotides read TGTGCCAGCAGCGCCAGACTAGTTGGGCGCACAGATACGCAGTATTTT.